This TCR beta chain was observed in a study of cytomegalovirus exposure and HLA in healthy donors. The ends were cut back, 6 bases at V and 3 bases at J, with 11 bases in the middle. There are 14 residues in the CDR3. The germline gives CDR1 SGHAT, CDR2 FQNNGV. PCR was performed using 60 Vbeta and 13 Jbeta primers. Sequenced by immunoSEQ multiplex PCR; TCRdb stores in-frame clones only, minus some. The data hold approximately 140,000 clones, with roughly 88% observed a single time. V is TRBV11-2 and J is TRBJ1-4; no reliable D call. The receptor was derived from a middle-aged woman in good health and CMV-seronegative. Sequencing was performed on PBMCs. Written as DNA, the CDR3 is TGTGCCAGCAGTAAATCTCGGGCTAATGAAAAACTGTTTTTT. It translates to CASSKSRANEKLFF.